This T cell receptor (beta chain) was retrieved from a study of blood T cell repertoires in COVID-19. The overall study: Samples of COVID-19 (acute and convalescent) were obtained from the United States, Italy and Spain.

Some clones are missing from TCRdb's copy, which holds only in-frame ones; the method was immunoSEQ multiplex PCR. The sample shows roughly 300,000 clones, nearly 90% of them seen only once. Researchers sorted participants into cohorts using their self-reported clinical history. Sequences were obtained from PBMCs or T cells enriched from blood (not recorded which). The sequence came from a woman between 25 and 40 years old who had recovered from COVID-19.

The CDR3 coding sequence is TGTGCCAGTACCCCCGGGCGGGGTTCCGATGAGCAGTTCTTC. The encoded protein is CASTPGRGSDEQFF. The chain employs TRBV19 and TRBJ2-1, with D possibly being TRBD2 (6 bases). The germline V gene has CDR1 LNHDA and CDR2 SQIVND (reference sequence). CDR3 length: 14 residues. V was cut by 7 bases and J by 8 bases, with 18 bases left in between. Full variable domain (outside the CDR3, taken from reference TRBV19 and TRBJ2-1): DGGITQSPKYLFRKEGQNVTLSCEQNLNHDAMYWYRQDPGQGLRLIYYSQIVNDFQKGDIAEGYSVSREKKESFPLTVTSAQKNPTAFYLCASTPGRGSDEQFFGPGTRLTVL.